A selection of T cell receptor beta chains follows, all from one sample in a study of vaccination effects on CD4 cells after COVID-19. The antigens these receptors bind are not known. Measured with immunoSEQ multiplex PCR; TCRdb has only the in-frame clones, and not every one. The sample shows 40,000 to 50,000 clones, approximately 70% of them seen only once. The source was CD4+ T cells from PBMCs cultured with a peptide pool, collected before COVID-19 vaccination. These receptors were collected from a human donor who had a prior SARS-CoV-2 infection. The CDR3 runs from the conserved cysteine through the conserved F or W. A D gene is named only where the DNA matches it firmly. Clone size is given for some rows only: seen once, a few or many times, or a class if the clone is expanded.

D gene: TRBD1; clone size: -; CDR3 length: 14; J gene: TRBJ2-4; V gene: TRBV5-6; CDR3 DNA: TGTGCCAGCAGCCACTGGGACAGACGATTCATTCAGTACTTC; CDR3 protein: CASSHWDRRFIQYF
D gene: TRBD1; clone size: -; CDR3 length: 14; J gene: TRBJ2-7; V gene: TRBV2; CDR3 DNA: TGTGCCAGCAGTTCGACAGGGGTAACCTACGAGCAGTACTTC; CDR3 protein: CASSSTGVTYEQYF
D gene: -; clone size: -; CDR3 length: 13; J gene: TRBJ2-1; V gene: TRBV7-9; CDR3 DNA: TGTGCCAGCAGCTCCGTTGGGGCCAATGAGCAGTTCTTC; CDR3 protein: CASSSVGANEQFF
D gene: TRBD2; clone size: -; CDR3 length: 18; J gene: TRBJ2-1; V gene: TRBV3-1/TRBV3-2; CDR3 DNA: TGTGCCAGCAGCCAATACACCGGGACTAGCGAACTTGGGAATGAGCAGTTCTTC; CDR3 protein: CASSQYTGTSELGNEQFF
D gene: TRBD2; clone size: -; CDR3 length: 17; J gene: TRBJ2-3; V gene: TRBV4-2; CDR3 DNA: TGTGCCAGCAGCCAAGATGGAGTTAGCGGGGGAGCAGATACGCAGTATTTT; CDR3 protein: CASSQDGVSGGADTQYF
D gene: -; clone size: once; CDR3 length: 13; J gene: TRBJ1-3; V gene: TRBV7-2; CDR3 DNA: TGTGCCAGCAGCTTAGCGTCGGTGGGCACCATATATTTT; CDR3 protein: CASSLASVGTIYF
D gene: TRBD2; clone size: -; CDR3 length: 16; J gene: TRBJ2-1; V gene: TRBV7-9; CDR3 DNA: TGTGCCAGCAGCTTACGCGCGGGAGCTTCCTACAATGAGCAGTTCTTC; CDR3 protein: CASSLRAGASYNEQFF
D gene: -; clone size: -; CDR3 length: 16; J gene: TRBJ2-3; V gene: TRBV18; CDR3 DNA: TGTGCCAGCTCACCACTAGGGCCCCTTGGCACAGATACGCAGTATTTT; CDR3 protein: CASSPLGPLGTDTQYF
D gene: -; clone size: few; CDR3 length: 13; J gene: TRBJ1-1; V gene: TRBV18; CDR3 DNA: TGTGCCAGCTCCTTCCAAAGTAACACTGAAGCTTTCTTT; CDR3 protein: CASSFQSNTEAFF
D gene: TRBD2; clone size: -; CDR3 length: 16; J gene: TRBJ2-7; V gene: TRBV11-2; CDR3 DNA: TGTGCCAGCAGCTTAGCGTCGGGACTAGGATACTACGAGCAGTACTTC; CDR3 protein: CASSLASGLGYYEQYF